One sample yielded the 26 T cell receptor beta chains listed below, sequenced in a study of blood T cell repertoires in COVID-19 (dated by TCRdb to about 2020). The library was obtained by the immunoSEQ multiplex PCR assay. Entries here come from immuneACCESS through TCRdb and include only in-frame sequences with V and J called. Some clones fail to appear in such tables; in the studies checked, an unresolved V gene covers under half of the shortfall, and the cause of the remainder is unknown. This sample holds about 220,000 clones; roughly 90% were observed only once. Together, the top ten hold roughly 2.5% of the sample. Sequenced: PBMCs or T cells enriched from blood (not recorded which). The source of these receptors is a woman in her thirties who had recovered from COVID-19.

The rearrangement joins TRBV6-1 to TRBJ1-6; D not certain. Trimming cost V 1 base and J 10 bases, with 2 bases left between them. The CDR3 has 11 residues. Per germline, CDR1 MNHNS and CDR2 SASEGT. CDR3 loop: CASSEVSPLHF. CDR3 DNA: TGTGCCAGCAGTGAAGTATCACCCCTCCACTTT.

This clone has just one count. The V gene is TRBV2, the J gene TRBJ1-2; TRBD1 agrees at 9 bases. The V gene end was trimmed by 9 bases and the J gene end by 7 bases; junction bases not matched to a gene: 15. Germline CDR1 and CDR2: SNHLY and FYNNEI. This CDR3 is 15 amino acids long. CDR3 in DNA: TGTGCCAGAGAAACCGGGACAGGGAATAGGGGTGGCTACACCTTC. Its protein product is CARETGTGNRGGYTF.

The chain recombines TRBV2 with TRBJ1-2, with 9 bases that match TRBD1. The CDR3 runs to 13 residues. The V gene's germline CDR1 is SNHLY and CDR2 FYNNEI. The junction had 3 bases not matched to a gene; V was cut back by 6 bases and J by 4 bases. CDR3 sequence (DNA): TGTGCCAGCAGACAGGGGGCGGGCTATGGCTACACCTTC. Protein: CASRQGAGYGYTF.

The CDR3 bases are TGTGCCAGCAGCGTAGGAAGGGCACAGGGGGTGTTAGATGGCTACACCTTC. This encodes CASSVGRAQGVLDGYTF. The chain carries TRBV9 and TRBJ1-2; 8 nucleotides agree with TRBD1. The germline gives CDR1 SGDLS, CDR2 YYNGEE. V gave up 0 bases and J gave up 6 bases; unmatched junction bases: 13. The CDR3 is made up of 17 amino acids.

The CDR3 DNA reads as TGTGCCAGCAGGTTGTCGGGGGGGCTATCTCCCTACGAGCAGTACTTC. Translating gives CASRLSGGLSPYEQYF. V and J are TRBV7-2 and TRBJ2-7; 8 nucleotides align to TRBD2. Looked up from germline, CDR1 is SGHTA and CDR2 is FQGNSA. The V gene end was trimmed by 6 bases and the J gene end by 2 bases; junction bases not matched to a gene: 12. The CDR3 runs 16 residues.

This clone was seen only a few times. The chain is built from TRBV14 and TRBJ1-1; D uncertain. The CDR3 extends over 12 amino acids. Germline assignment: CDR1 SGHDN and CDR2 FVKESK. The V and J ends lost 0 bases and 9 bases respectively, with 8 bases between them. Here the CDR3 DNA reads TGTGCCAGCAGCCAAGAGAACCTACAAGCTTTCTTT. Protein sequence: CASSQENLQAFF.

This clone came up many times. The chain couples TRBV5-4 to TRBJ2-1; 7 nucleotides match TRBD1. CDR1 SGHNT and CDR2 YYREEE come from the germline V gene (reference sequence). With 4 bases clipped from V and 3 bases from J, the junction kept 10 bases outside the gene matches. The CDR3 is made up of 16 amino acids. The CDR3 DNA reads TGTGCCAGCAGCAGGACCGAGGGGGCTCTCTACAATGAGCAGTTCTTC. As protein: CASSRTEGALYNEQFF.

The table lists this clone with a few counts. J is TRBJ1-2 and V is TRBV18; 9 bases agree with TRBD1. The CDR3 consists of 13 residues. V lost 1 base and J lost 6; bases outside the gene matches: 0. CDR1 and CDR2 (germline): KGHSH, LQKENI. This CDR3 reads CASSPRQGDGYTF. The DNA of the CDR3 is TGTGCCAGCTCACCACGACAGGGGGATGGCTACACCTTC.

This clone was recorded only once. The V gene is TRBV11-2, the J gene TRBJ1-1, with D uncertain. Germline CDR1 and CDR2: SGHAT and FQNNGV. Trimming pared 4 bases from V and 8 bases from J, leaving 17 bases between. This CDR3 comprises 14 residues. CDR3 sequence: CASSYHSIRAEAFF. CDR3 in DNA: TGTGCCAGCAGCTACCATTCTATTCGCGCCGAAGCTTTCTTT.

This clone occurred once. The genes are TRBV5-4 and TRBJ2-5; 9 nucleotides agree with TRBD1. The CDR3 sequence is 16 residues long. The V segment lost 4 bases and the J segment 4 bases; nucleotides outside the gene matches: 11. The germline CDR1 and CDR2 sequences are SGHNT and YYREEE (reference sequence). The CDR3, as DNA: TGTGCCAGCAGCCCCCCCCGACAGGGGGGGGGAGAGACCCAGTACTTC. Protein product: CASSPPRQGGGETQYF.

The rearrangement joins TRBV9 to TRBJ1-6; 9 bases are a match to TRBD1. This CDR3 has 15 amino acids. Losses at the gene ends were 3 bases for V and 9 bases for J; bases not matched to a gene: 7. Germline loops: CDR1 SGDLS, CDR2 YYNGEE. The CDR3 DNA is TGTGCCAGCAGCGCCCTGGGACAGGGAGGTTCACCCCTCCACTTT. Its protein product is CASSALGQGGSPLHF. The whole variable domain, filled in from reference TRBV9 and TRBJ1-6, reads DSGVTQTPKHLITATGQRVTLRCSPRSGDLSVYWYQQSLDQGLQFLIQYYNGEERAKGNILERFSAQQFPDLHSELNLSSLELGDSALYFCASSALGQGGSPLHFGNGTRLTVT.

The chain uses TRBV15 and TRBJ2-7; 10 bases are shared with TRBD1. This CDR3 spans 15 amino acids. Germline assignment: CDR1 LNHNV and CDR2 YYDKDF (reference sequence). The junction had 5 bases not matched to a gene; V was cut back by 5 bases and J by 1 base. The DNA for the CDR3 is TGTGCCACCAGCTCGGACAGGGGGTCTTCCTACGAGCAGTACTTC. It codes for CATSSDRGSSYEQYF.

The table lists this clone with a count of one. This CDR3 is CASSVPGQEDQPQHF. The CDR3, as DNA: TGTGCCAGCAGTGTCCCGGGACAGGAGGATCAGCCCCAGCATTTT. The gene calls are TRBV28 and TRBJ1-5; 8 bases line up with TRBD1. The CDR3 length is 15 residues. Germline assignment: CDR1 MDHEN and CDR2 SYDVKM. The ends lost 5 bases at V and 5 bases at J; junction bases unmatched: 8. Supplemented by reference TRBV28 and TRBJ1-5, the full variable domain reads DVKVTQSSRYLVKRTGEKVFLECVQDMDHENMFWYRQDPGLGLRLIYFSYDVKMKEKGDIPEGYSVSREKKERFSLILESASTNQTSMYLCASSVPGQEDQPQHFGDGTRLSIL.

This clone has only one observation. The gene calls are TRBV4-1 and TRBJ2-7; 7 bases are a match to TRBD1. Germline CDR1 and CDR2: MGHRA and YSYEKL. V shed 1 base and J 3 bases; nucleotides not matched to a gene: 3. The CDR3 is 14 residues long. For the CDR3, the DNA is TGCGCCAGCAGCCAAGGGCAGGGGGACTACGAGCAGTACTTC. This encodes CASSQGQGDYEQYF.

This chain joins TRBV28 and TRBJ1-5; D is undetermined. V was pared by 2 bases and J by 2 bases, with 10 bases between. The germline CDR1 and CDR2 sequences are MDHEN and SYDVKM. The CDR3 runs 15 residues. The DNA for the CDR3 is TGTGCCAGCAGTTTAGACGGGATGGGCAATCAGCCCCAGCATTTT. It codes for CASSLDGMGNQPQHF. Looking up the rest from reference TRBV28 and TRBJ1-5 gives the full variable domain: DVKVTQSSRYLVKRTGEKVFLECVQDMDHENMFWYRQDPGLGLRLIYFSYDVKMKEKGDIPEGYSVSREKKERFSLILESASTNQTSMYLCASSLDGMGNQPQHFGDGTRLSIL.

The chain joins TRBV4-3 to TRBJ2-3; weak D call: TRBD2 (6 bases). Germline CDR1 and CDR2: LGHNA and YSLEER. The CDR3 has 16 residues. V gave up 2 bases and J gave up 0 bases, with 12 bases separating them. The CDR3 loop reads CASSQNGGLSTDTQYF. In nucleotides, the CDR3 is TGCGCCAGCAGCCAAAACGGGGGACTTAGCACAGATACGCAGTATTTT.

J is TRBJ2-2 and V is TRBV4-1; possible D gene TRBD2, 6 bases. Trimming left V 6 bases short and J 4 bases short, with 15 bases between. Germline values: CDR1 MGHRA, CDR2 YSYEKL. The CDR3 runs 15 residues. The CDR3 DNA sequence: TGCGCCAGCAGTTTAGGAGGGGTAATCACCGGGGAGCTGTTTTTT. This encodes CASSLGGVITGELFF.

This chain uses TRBV7-9 with TRBJ1-2; TRBD1 matches at 7 bases. V was clipped by 8 bases and J by 8 bases; unmatched bases: 17. The germline V gene has CDR1 SEHNR and CDR2 FQNEAQ (reference sequence). This CDR3 contains 15 residues. The CDR3 DNA sequence: TGTGCCAGCCCACTATTTGACAGGGAAAATCAAGGCTACACCTTC. It yields the protein CASPLFDRENQGYTF.

The CDR3 region is CASSRLAGGPTDTQYF. DNA of the CDR3: TGTGCCAGCAGCAGACTAGCGGGGGGGCCCACAGATACGCAGTATTTT. The genes are TRBV7-2 and TRBJ2-3; 14 bases are shared with TRBD2. Germline CDR1 is SGHTA and CDR2 is FQGNSA. CDR3 size: 16 residues. Trimming cost V 5 bases and J 2 bases; bases outside gene matches: 3.

This chain connects TRBV6-5 to TRBJ1-4; TRBD1 matches 8 bases. There are 13 residues in the CDR3. V lost 7 bases, J lost 7 bases, and 5 bases stayed unmatched. Germline values: CDR1 MNHEY, CDR2 SVGAGI. CDR3 coding DNA: TGTGCCAGCAACGACAGGGGTAGTGAAAAACTGTTTTTT. Translated: CASNDRGSEKLFF.

This rearrangement joins TRBV7-8 to TRBJ1-3; 7 bases line up with TRBD1. Germline V gives CDR1 SGHVS, CDR2 FQNEAQ. The CDR3 is made up of 17 amino acids. With V trimmed by 2 bases and J by 0 bases, 7 bases remained unmatched. The CDR3 loop reads CASSLSTGPLSGNTIYF. CDR3 nucleotides: TGTGCCAGCAGCTTATCGACAGGGCCCCTCTCTGGAAACACCATATATTTT.

This chain uses TRBV10-3 with TRBJ2-7; weak D call: TRBD1 (6 bases). In germline, CDR1 is ENHRY, CDR2 SYGVKD. CDR3 length: 11 amino acids. Between the trimmed V and J ends, which lost 8 bases and 2 bases, there was a span of 7 bases. Written as DNA, the CDR3 is TGTGCCATCGCAGGGGCCTACGAGCAGTACTTC. Translation: CAIAGAYEQYF.

The rearrangement uses TRBV4-2 and TRBJ2-1; weak D call: TRBD1 (6 bases). The CDR3 contains 13 residues. V lost 2 bases and J 9 bases, leaving 11 bases between the germline ends. Per the germline V gene, CDR1 is LGHNA and CDR2 is YNFKEQ. The CDR3 coding sequence is TGTGCCAGCAGCCAAACCAGGGGCGGTGAGCAGTTCTTC. Its translation: CASSQTRGGEQFF.

The V gene is TRBV14, the J gene TRBJ2-5, with a tentative D call TRBD1 (5 bases). CDR1 is SGHDN, CDR2 FVKESK, per germline. V dropped 0 bases and J dropped 6 bases, with 11 bases sitting between them. The CDR3 runs to 14 residues. The CDR3 spells CASSQDWGPKTQYF. The CDR3 nucleotides read TGTGCCAGCAGCCAAGATTGGGGCCCAAAGACCCAGTACTTC.

The chain has TRBV7-8 and TRBJ1-1; D is unclear. This CDR3 is built from 15 residues. Trimming removed 2 bases at V and 1 base at J, with 11 bases between. Germline V CDR1 and CDR2: SGHVS, FQNEAQ. CDR3 sequence reads: CASSLQASWNTEAFF. The CDR3 DNA follows: TGTGCCAGCAGCTTACAGGCCTCGTGGAACACTGAAGCTTTCTTT.

This chain links TRBV16 with TRBJ2-3; 8 bases align to TRBD2. Germline V gene lookup returns CDR1 KGHSY and CDR2 FQNENV. V lost 3 bases and J lost 1; bases outside the gene matches: 0. This CDR3 contains 14 residues. The chain's CDR3 is CASSQTSGTDTQYF. DNA of the CDR3: TGTGCCAGCAGCCAGACTAGCGGCACAGATACGCAGTATTTT.